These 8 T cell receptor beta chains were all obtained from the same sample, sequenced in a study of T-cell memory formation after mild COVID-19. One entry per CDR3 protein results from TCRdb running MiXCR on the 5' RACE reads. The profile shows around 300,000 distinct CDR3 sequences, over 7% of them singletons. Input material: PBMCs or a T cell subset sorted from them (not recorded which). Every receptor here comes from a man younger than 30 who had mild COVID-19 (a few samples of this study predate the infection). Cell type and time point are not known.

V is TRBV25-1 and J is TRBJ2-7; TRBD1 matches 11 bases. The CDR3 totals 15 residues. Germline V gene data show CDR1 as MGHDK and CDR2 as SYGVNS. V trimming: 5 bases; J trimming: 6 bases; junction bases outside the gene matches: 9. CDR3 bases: TGTGCCAGCAGTCTACCGGGACAGGGGGTGGGCGAGCAGTACTTC. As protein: CASSLPGQGVGEQYF.

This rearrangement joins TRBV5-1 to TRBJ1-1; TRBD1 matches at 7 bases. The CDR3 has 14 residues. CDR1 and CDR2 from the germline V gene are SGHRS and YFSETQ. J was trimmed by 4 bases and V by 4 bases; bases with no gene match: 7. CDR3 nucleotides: TGCGCCAGCAGCCTGACAGGGAAGGGCACTGAAGCTTTCTTT. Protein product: CASSLTGKGTEAFF.

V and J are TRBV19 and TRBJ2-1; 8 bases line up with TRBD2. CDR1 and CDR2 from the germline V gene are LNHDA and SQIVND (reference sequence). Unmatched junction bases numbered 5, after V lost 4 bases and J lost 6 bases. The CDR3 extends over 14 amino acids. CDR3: CASSKTGTSNEQFF. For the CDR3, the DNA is TGTGCCAGTAGTAAGACCGGGACTAGCAATGAGCAGTTCTTC.

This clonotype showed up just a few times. For the CDR3, the DNA is TGTGCCACCAGCAGCGGACAGTCCTACGAGCAGTACTTC. The encoded protein is CATSSGQSYEQYF. The rearrangement joins TRBV15 to TRBJ2-7, with TRBD1 as a possible D gene (6 bases). The CDR3 contains 13 residues. V was shortened by 3 bases and J by 1 base, with 7 bases between the two germline ends. The germline V gene has CDR1 LNHNV and CDR2 YYDKDF (reference sequence).

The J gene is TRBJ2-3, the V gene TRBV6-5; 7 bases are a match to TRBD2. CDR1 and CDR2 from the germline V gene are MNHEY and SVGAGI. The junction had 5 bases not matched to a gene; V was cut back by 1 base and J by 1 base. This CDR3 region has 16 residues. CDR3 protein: CASSYWGGDGTDTQYF. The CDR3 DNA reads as TGTGCCAGCAGTTACTGGGGGGGGGATGGCACAGATACGCAGTATTTT.

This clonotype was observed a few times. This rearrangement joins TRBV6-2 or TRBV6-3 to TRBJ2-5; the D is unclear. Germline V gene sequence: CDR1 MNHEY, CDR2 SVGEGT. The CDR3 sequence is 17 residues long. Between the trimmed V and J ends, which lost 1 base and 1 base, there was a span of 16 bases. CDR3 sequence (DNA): TGTGCCAGCAGTTACTATGGCAGGATCCAACGCCAAGAGACCCAGTACTTC. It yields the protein CASSYYGRIQRQETQYF.

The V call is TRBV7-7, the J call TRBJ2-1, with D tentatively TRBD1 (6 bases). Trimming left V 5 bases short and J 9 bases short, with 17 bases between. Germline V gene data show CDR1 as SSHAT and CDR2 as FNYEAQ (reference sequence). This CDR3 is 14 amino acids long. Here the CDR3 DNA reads TGTGCCAGCAGCCCACAGATACAGGGAAGTGAGCAGTTCTTC. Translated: CASSPQIQGSEQFF.

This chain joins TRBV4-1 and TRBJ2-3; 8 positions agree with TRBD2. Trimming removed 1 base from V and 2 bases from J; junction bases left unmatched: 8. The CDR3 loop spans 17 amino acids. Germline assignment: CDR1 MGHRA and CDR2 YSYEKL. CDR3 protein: CASSQVGLAGYTDTQYF. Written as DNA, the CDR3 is TGCGCCAGCAGCCAAGTGGGCTTAGCGGGGTACACAGATACGCAGTATTTT.